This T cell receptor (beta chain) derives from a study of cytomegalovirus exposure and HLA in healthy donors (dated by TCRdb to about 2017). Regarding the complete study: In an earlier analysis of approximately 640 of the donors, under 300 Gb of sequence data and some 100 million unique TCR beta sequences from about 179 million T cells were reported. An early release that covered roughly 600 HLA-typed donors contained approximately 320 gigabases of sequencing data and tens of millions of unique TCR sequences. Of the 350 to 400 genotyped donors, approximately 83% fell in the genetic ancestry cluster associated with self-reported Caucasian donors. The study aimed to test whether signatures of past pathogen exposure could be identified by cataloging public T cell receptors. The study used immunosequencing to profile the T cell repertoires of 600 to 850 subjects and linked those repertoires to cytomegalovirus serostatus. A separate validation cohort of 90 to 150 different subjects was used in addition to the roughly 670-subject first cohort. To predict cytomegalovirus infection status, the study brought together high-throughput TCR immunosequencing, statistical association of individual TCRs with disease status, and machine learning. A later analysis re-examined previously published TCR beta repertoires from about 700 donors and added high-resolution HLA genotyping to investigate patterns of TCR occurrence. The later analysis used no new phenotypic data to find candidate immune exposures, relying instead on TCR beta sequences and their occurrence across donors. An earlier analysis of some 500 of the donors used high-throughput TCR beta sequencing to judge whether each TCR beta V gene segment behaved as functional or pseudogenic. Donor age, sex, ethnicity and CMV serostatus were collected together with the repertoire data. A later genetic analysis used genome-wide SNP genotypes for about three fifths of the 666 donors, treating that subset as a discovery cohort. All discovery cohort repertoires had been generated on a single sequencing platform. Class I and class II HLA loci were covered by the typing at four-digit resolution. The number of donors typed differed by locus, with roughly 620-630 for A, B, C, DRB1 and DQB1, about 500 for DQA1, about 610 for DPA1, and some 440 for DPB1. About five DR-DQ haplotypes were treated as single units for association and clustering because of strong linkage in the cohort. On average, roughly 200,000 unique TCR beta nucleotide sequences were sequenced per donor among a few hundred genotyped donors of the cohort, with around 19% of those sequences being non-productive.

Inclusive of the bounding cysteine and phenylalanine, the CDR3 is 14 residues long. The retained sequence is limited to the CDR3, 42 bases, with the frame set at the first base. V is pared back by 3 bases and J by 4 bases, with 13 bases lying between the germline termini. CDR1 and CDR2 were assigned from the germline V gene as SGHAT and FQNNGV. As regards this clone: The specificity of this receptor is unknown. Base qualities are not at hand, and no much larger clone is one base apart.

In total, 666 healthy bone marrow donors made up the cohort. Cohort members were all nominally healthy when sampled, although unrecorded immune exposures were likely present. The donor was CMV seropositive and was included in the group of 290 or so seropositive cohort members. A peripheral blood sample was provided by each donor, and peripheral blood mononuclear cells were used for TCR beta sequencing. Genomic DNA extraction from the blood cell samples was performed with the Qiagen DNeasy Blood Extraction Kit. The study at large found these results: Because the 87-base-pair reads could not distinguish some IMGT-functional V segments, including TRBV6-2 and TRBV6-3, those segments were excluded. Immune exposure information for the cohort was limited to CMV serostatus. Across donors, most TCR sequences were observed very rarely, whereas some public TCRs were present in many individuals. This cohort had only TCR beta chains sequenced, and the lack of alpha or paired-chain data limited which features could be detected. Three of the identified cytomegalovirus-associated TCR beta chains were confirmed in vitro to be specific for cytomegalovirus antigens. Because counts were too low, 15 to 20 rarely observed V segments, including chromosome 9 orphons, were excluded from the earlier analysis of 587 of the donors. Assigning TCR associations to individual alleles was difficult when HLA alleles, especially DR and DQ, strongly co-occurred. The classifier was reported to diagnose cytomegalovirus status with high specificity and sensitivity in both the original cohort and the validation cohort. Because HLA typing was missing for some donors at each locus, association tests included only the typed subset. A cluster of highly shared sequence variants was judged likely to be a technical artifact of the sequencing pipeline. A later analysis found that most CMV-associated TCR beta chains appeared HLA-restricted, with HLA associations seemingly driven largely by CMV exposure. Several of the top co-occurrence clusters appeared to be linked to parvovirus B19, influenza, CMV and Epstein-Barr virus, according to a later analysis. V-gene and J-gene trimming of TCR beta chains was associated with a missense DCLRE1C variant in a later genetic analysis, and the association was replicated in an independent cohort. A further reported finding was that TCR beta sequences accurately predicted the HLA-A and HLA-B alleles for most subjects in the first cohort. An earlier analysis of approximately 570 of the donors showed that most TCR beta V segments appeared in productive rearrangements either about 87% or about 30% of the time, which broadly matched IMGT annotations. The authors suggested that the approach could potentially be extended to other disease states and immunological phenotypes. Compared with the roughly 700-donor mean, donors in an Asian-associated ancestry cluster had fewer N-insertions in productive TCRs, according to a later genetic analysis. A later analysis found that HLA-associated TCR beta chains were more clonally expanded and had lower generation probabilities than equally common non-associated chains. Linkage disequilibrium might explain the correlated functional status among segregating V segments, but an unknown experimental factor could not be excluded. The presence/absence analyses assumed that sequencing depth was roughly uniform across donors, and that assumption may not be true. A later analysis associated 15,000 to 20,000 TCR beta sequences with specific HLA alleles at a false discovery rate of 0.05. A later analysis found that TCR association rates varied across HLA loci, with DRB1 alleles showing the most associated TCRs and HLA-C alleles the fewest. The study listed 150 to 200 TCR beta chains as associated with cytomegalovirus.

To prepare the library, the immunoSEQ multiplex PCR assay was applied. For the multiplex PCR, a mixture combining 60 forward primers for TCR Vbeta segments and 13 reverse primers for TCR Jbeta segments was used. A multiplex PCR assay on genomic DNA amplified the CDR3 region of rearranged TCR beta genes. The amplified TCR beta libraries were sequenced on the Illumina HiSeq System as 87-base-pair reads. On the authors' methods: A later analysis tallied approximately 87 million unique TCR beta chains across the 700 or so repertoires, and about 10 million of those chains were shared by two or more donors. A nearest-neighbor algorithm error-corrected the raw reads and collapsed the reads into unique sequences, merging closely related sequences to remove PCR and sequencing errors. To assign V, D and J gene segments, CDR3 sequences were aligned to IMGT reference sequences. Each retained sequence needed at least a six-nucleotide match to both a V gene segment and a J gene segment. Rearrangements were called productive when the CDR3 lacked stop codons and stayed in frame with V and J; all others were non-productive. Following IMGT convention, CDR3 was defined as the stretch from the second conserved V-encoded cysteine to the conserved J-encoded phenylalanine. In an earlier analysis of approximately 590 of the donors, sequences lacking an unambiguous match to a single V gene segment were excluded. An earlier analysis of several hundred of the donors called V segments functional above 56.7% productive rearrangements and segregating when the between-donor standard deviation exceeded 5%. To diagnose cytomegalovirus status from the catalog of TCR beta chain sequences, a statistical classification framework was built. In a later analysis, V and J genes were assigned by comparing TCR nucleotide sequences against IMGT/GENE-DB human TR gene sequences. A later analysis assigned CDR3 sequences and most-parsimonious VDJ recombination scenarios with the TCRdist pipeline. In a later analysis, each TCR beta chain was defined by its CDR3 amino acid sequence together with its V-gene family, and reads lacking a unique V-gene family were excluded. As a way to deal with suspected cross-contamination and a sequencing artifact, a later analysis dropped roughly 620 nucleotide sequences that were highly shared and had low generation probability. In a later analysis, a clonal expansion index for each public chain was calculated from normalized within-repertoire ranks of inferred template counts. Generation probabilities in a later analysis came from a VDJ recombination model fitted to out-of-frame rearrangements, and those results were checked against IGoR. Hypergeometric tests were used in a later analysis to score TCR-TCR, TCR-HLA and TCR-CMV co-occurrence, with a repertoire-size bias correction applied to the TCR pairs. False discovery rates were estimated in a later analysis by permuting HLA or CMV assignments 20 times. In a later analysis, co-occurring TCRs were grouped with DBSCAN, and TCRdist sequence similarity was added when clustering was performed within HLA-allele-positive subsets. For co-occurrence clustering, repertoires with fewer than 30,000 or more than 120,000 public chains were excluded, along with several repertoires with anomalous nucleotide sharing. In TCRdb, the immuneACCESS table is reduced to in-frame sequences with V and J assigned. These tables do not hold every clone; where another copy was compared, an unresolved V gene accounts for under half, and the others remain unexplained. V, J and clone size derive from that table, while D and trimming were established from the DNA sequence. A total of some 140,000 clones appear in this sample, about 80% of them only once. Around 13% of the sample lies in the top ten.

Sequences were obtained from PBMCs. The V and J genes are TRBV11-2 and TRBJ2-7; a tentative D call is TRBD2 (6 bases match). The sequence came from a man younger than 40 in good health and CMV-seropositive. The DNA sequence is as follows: TGTGCCAGCAGCTTTGGCGGGGTTATTTACGAGCAGTACTTC. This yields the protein CASSFGGVIYEQYF.